This TCR beta chain was sequenced for a study of glioma-infiltrating T cells after dendritic cell vaccination. This CDR3 spans 14 amino acids. V shed 1 base, J shed 3 bases, and the junction held 2 bases outside the gene matches. The V gene's germline CDR1 is GTSNPN and CDR2 SVGIG (reference sequence). Primers: 60 V beta forward and 13 J beta reverse. Only in-frame clones appear in the TCRdb table, and some are missing; sequencing was by immunoSEQ multiplex PCR. The table lists around 67,000 clones, around 86% of them singletons. This chain links TRBV30 with TRBJ2-3; 9 positions agree with TRBD1. The TCR comes from a human donor with glioblastoma. The specimen was blood, collected before dendritic cell vaccination. CDR3 protein: CAWSAGQGTDTQYF. The CDR3 bases are TGTGCCTGGAGTGCGGGACAGGGAACAGATACGCAGTATTTT.